This T cell receptor beta chain stems from a study of glioma-infiltrating T cells. A remark on this clonotype: No antigen is known for it.

Using RNA template, CDR3s of TCR alpha and beta were amplified with iRepertoire arm-PCR. Input was 100-400 ng of tissue mRNA or PBMC total RNA. TCRdb used MiXCR to reprocess the multiplex PCR reads, holding one entry per CDR3 protein. The repertoire holds more than 110,000 distinct CDR3 sequences, with roughly two fifths as singletons. The CDR3 is 15 amino acids. With V trimmed by 1 base and J by 1 base, 5 bases remained unmatched. Germline CDR1 reads DFQATT; CDR2 reads SNEGSKA (reference sequence). Study-level results: Tissue-blood divergence was below expectation in non-neoplastic patients, above in gliomas. Very few CDR3 sequences were shared between tissue and blood.

The receptor comes from a human donor with low-grade glioma or glioblastoma, undergoing nonglioma brain surgery, or in good health (not recorded which). Sample: glioma tissue, nonneoplastic brain tissue, or PBMCs (not recorded which). The chain combines TRBV20-1 with TRBJ2-7, with 9 bases lining up with TRBD1. In DNA, the CDR3 is TGCAGTGCTAGAGGTCCTGGACAGGGGTCCTACGAGCAGTACTTC. Translated, it gives CSARGPGQGSYEQYF.